These T cell receptor beta chains were read from a single sample in a study of blood T cell dynamics during melanoma immunotherapy. TCRdb's copy holds only in-frame clones and misses some; the assay was immunoSEQ multiplex PCR. This sample carries 15,000 to 20,000 clones, 94% of them seen once, and the ten largest clones take 0.21%. The material sequenced was effector memory CD8+ T cells from blood, taken from a patient treated with checkpoint blockade. Source of these receptors: a human donor with melanoma. The CDR3 runs from the conserved cysteine through the conserved F or W. The order of the fields is D gene, V gene, J gene, clone size, CDR3 protein, CDR3 DNA. D genes are given only for firm matches. Some rows have no size entry. The others give once, few or many, or a class for an expanded clone.

d_call: TRBD1
v_call: TRBV7-7
j_call: TRBJ2-5
clone_size: .
cdr3_aa: CASSLFAGDRADETQYF
cdr3_nt: TGTGCTAGCAGCTTATTTGCCGGGGACAGGGCGGATGAGACCCAGTACTTC

d_call: TRBD1
v_call: TRBV5-6
j_call: TRBJ2-7
clone_size: .
cdr3_aa: CASSLGDRVDEQYF
cdr3_nt: TGTGCCAGCAGCTTGGGGGACAGGGTGGACGAGCAGTACTTC

d_call: TRBD1
v_call: TRBV10-3
j_call: TRBJ1-6
clone_size: .
cdr3_aa: CAIRTGTGENSPLHF
cdr3_nt: TGTGCCATCAGGACCGGGACAGGGGAGAATTCACCCCTCCACTTT

d_call: .
v_call: TRBV5-4
j_call: TRBJ2-7
clone_size: .
cdr3_aa: CASSLWGVSYEQYF
cdr3_nt: TGTGCCAGCAGCTTGTGGGGTGTAAGCTACGAGCAGTACTTC

d_call: .
v_call: TRBV21-1
j_call: TRBJ2-1
clone_size: once
cdr3_aa: CASSISRTSGSISSYNEQFF
cdr3_nt: TGTGCCAGCAGCATAAGTAGAACTAGCGGATCTATCTCCTCCTACAATGAGCAGTTCTTC

d_call: .
v_call: TRBV9
j_call: TRBJ2-7
clone_size: .
cdr3_aa: CASSVGPGLGSEQYF
cdr3_nt: TGTGCCAGCAGCGTAGGTCCAGGGTTGGGCTCCGAGCAGTACTTC

d_call: TRBD1
v_call: TRBV9
j_call: TRBJ1-2
clone_size: .
cdr3_aa: CASSLTGGAGGYTF
cdr3_nt: TGTGCCAGCAGCCTTACAGGGGGCGCGGGTGGCTACACCTTC

d_call: TRBD2
v_call: TRBV6-5
j_call: TRBJ2-1
clone_size: .
cdr3_aa: CASRLWEGGEQFF
cdr3_nt: TGTGCCAGCAGATTGTGGGAGGGTGGTGAGCAGTTCTTC

d_call: .
v_call: TRBV21-1
j_call: TRBJ2-7
clone_size: .
cdr3_aa: CASSSPGDNSYEQYF
cdr3_nt: TGTGCCAGCAGCAGCCCCGGGGACAACTCCTACGAGCAGTACTTC

d_call: .
v_call: TRBV4-1
j_call: TRBJ2-1
clone_size: .
cdr3_aa: CASSQLQYNEQFF
cdr3_nt: TGCGCCAGCAGCCAGCTCCAGTACAATGAGCAGTTCTTC

d_call: TRBD1
v_call: TRBV27
j_call: TRBJ2-5
clone_size: once
cdr3_aa: CASSPGQGAGETQYF
cdr3_nt: TGTGCCAGCAGTCCGGGACAGGGGGCGGGGGAGACCCAGTACTTC

d_call: .
v_call: TRBV9
j_call: TRBJ2-1
clone_size: .
cdr3_aa: CASSVGSLPNEQFF
cdr3_nt: TGTGCCAGCAGCGTAGGTTCCCTCCCCAATGAGCAGTTCTTC

d_call: TRBD1
v_call: TRBV7-9
j_call: TRBJ1-1
clone_size: .
cdr3_aa: CASSPQGHTEAFF
cdr3_nt: TGTGCCAGCAGCCCACAGGGGCACACTGAAGCTTTCTTT

d_call: .
v_call: TRBV29-1
j_call: TRBJ1-1
clone_size: .
cdr3_aa: CSVAWLNTEAFF
cdr3_nt: TGCAGCGTTGCTTGGCTGAACACTGAAGCTTTCTTT

d_call: .
v_call: TRBV9
j_call: TRBJ2-1
clone_size: .
cdr3_aa: CASSVDSANEQFF
cdr3_nt: TGTGCCAGCAGCGTAGACAGCGCCAATGAGCAGTTCTTC

d_call: TRBD2
v_call: TRBV5-6
j_call: TRBJ2-2
clone_size: .
cdr3_aa: CASSLAWREYTGELFF
cdr3_nt: TGTGCCAGCAGCTTGGCCTGGCGGGAGTACACCGGGGAGCTGTTTTTT

d_call: .
v_call: TRBV2
j_call: TRBJ1-4
clone_size: once
cdr3_aa: CASTEIGATNEKLFF
cdr3_nt: TGTGCCAGCACCGAAATAGGGGCAACTAATGAAAAACTGTTTTTT

d_call: .
v_call: TRBV6-8
j_call: TRBJ1-2
clone_size: once
cdr3_aa: CASTPRIGYTF
cdr3_nt: TGTGCCAGCACCCCTCGTATAGGCTACACCTTC

d_call: .
v_call: TRBV29-1
j_call: TRBJ1-2
clone_size: .
cdr3_aa: CSATPKQGLGYGYTF
cdr3_nt: TGCAGCGCGACCCCAAAACAGGGTTTGGGCTATGGCTACACCTTC

d_call: TRBD2
v_call: TRBV13
j_call: TRBJ2-3
clone_size: .
cdr3_aa: CASSLGGAGFGTDTQYF
cdr3_nt: TGTGCCAGCAGCTTAGGCGGAGCGGGATTCGGCACAGATACGCAGTATTTT

d_call: .
v_call: TRBV5-1
j_call: TRBJ2-7
clone_size: .
cdr3_aa: CASSTTREQYF
cdr3_nt: TGCGCCAGCAGCACCACTAGGGAGCAGTACTTC

d_call: .
v_call: TRBV27
j_call: TRBJ2-7
clone_size: few
cdr3_aa: CASSLGGSREQYF
cdr3_nt: TGTGCCAGCAGTTTAGGGGGAAGCCGGGAGCAGTACTTC

d_call: TRBD1
v_call: TRBV4-1
j_call: TRBJ1-4
clone_size: once
cdr3_aa: CASSPPRTGNEKLFF
cdr3_nt: TGCGCCAGCAGCCCTCCCAGGACAGGTAATGAAAAACTGTTTTTT

d_call: TRBD1
v_call: TRBV19
j_call: TRBJ1-1
clone_size: .
cdr3_aa: CASSPDREGIMNTEAFF
cdr3_nt: TGTGCCAGTAGCCCGGACAGGGAGGGGATTATGAACACTGAAGCTTTCTTT

d_call: .
v_call: TRBV9
j_call: TRBJ1-1
clone_size: .
cdr3_aa: CASSQGSTEAFF
cdr3_nt: TGTGCCAGCAGCCAGGGGAGCACTGAAGCTTTCTTT

d_call: TRBD1
v_call: TRBV6-6
j_call: TRBJ2-7
clone_size: .
cdr3_aa: CASSRDRVNEQYF
cdr3_nt: TGTGCCAGCAGTCGGGACAGGGTGAACGAGCAGTACTTC

d_call: TRBD1
v_call: TRBV5-5
j_call: TRBJ1-2
clone_size: .
cdr3_aa: CASSFTYRGDYGYTF
cdr3_nt: TGTGCCAGCAGCTTTACTTACAGGGGGGACTATGGCTACACCTTC

d_call: TRBD2
v_call: TRBV29-1
j_call: TRBJ2-7
clone_size: .
cdr3_aa: CSGREGYEQYF
cdr3_nt: TGCAGCGGACGGGAGGGCTACGAGCAGTACTTC

d_call: .
v_call: TRBV19
j_call: TRBJ2-7
clone_size: .
cdr3_aa: CASSIVGTTYEQYF
cdr3_nt: TGTGCCAGTAGTATAGTAGGGACAACCTACGAGCAGTACTTC

d_call: TRBD2
v_call: TRBV9
j_call: TRBJ2-3
clone_size: .
cdr3_aa: CASSASGSPDTQYF
cdr3_nt: TGTGCCAGCAGCGCAAGCGGGAGCCCAGATACGCAGTATTTT

d_call: .
v_call: TRBV9
j_call: TRBJ2-6
clone_size: .
cdr3_aa: CASSGWTKGANVLTF
cdr3_nt: TGTGCCAGCAGCGGATGGACCAAGGGGGCCAACGTCCTGACTTTC

d_call: .
v_call: TRBV7-6
j_call: TRBJ2-5
clone_size: .
cdr3_aa: CASSSRLADKETQYF
cdr3_nt: TGTGCCAGCAGCTCCCGGCTAGCAGATAAAGAGACCCAGTACTTC

d_call: TRBD2
v_call: TRBV10-2
j_call: TRBJ2-2
clone_size: .
cdr3_aa: CASSDGILRESGTGELFF
cdr3_nt: TGCGCCAGCAGTGATGGTATTCTGCGGGAGTCGGGAACCGGGGAGCTGTTTTTT

d_call: .
v_call: TRBV29-1
j_call: TRBJ1-1
clone_size: .
cdr3_aa: CSVGRPNTEAFF
cdr3_nt: TGCAGCGTTGGGAGACCGAACACTGAAGCTTTCTTT

d_call: TRBD1
v_call: TRBV29-1
j_call: TRBJ2-1
clone_size: .
cdr3_aa: CSVRTGPYNEQFF
cdr3_nt: TGCAGCGTTCGGACAGGACCCTACAATGAGCAGTTCTTC

d_call: TRBD2
v_call: TRBV11-2
j_call: TRBJ2-3
clone_size: .
cdr3_aa: CASSLTSGSADTQYF
cdr3_nt: TGTGCCAGCAGCTTGACTAGCGGGAGCGCAGATACGCAGTATTTT

d_call: .
v_call: TRBV28
j_call: TRBJ2-7
clone_size: once
cdr3_aa: CASRPVRSSYEQYF
cdr3_nt: TGTGCCAGCAGACCTGTCAGGAGCTCCTACGAGCAGTACTTC

d_call: TRBD2
v_call: TRBV7-6
j_call: TRBJ2-3
clone_size: .
cdr3_aa: CASSSLAGQRDTQYF
cdr3_nt: TGTGCCAGCAGCTCACTAGCGGGTCAGAGAGATACGCAGTATTTT

d_call: TRBD2
v_call: TRBV10-2
j_call: TRBJ2-3
clone_size: .
cdr3_aa: CASRPGLAGLSTQYF
cdr3_nt: TGCGCCAGCAGGCCGGGACTAGCGGGCCTAAGCACGCAGTATTTT

d_call: TRBD2
v_call: TRBV5-6
j_call: TRBJ2-3
clone_size: .
cdr3_aa: CASSFTSGVTDTQYF
cdr3_nt: TGTGCCAGCAGCTTTACTAGCGGCGTCACAGATACGCAGTATTTT

d_call: .
v_call: TRBV4-2
j_call: TRBJ1-4
clone_size: .
cdr3_aa: CASSPQSRGEEKLFF
cdr3_nt: TGTGCCAGCAGCCCCCAATCGCGGGGGGAGGAAAAACTGTTTTTT

d_call: .
v_call: TRBV7-2
j_call: TRBJ1-1
clone_size: .
cdr3_aa: CASSLGGGTEAFF
cdr3_nt: TGTGCCAGCAGCTTAGGGGGGGGCACTGAAGCTTTCTTT

d_call: .
v_call: TRBV28
j_call: TRBJ1-1
clone_size: .
cdr3_aa: CASSLGFSSGAFF
cdr3_nt: TGTGCCAGCAGTTTGGGATTCTCCTCGGGAGCTTTCTTT

d_call: TRBD1
v_call: TRBV9
j_call: TRBJ2-7
clone_size: .
cdr3_aa: CASSVAWDREYEQYF
cdr3_nt: TGTGCCAGCAGCGTAGCGTGGGACAGGGAATACGAGCAGTACTTC

d_call: .
v_call: TRBV4-1
j_call: TRBJ1-4
clone_size: .
cdr3_aa: CASGGGTNEKLFF
cdr3_nt: TGCGCCAGTGGGGGGGGGACTAATGAAAAACTGTTTTTT

d_call: TRBD1
v_call: TRBV2
j_call: TRBJ2-5
clone_size: .
cdr3_aa: CASRGDRDRRVGLYF
cdr3_nt: TGTGCCAGCAGGGGGGACAGGGATCGTCGGGTGGGGTTGTACTTC

d_call: TRBD2
v_call: TRBV19
j_call: TRBJ2-7
clone_size: .
cdr3_aa: CASRVVAGAGAYEQYF
cdr3_nt: TGTGCCAGTAGGGTCGTAGCGGGAGCAGGCGCCTACGAGCAGTACTTC

d_call: TRBD1
v_call: TRBV28
j_call: TRBJ2-7
clone_size: once
cdr3_aa: CASSGGTGGGYEQYF
cdr3_nt: TGTGCCAGCAGCGGTGGGACAGGGGGCGGTTACGAGCAGTACTTC

d_call: .
v_call: TRBV27
j_call: TRBJ2-7
clone_size: once
cdr3_aa: CASRESGAQEQYF
cdr3_nt: TGTGCCAGCAGGGAGTCAGGGGCGCAAGAGCAGTACTTC